This T cell receptor beta chain originates from a study of T-cell memory formation after mild COVID-19. Study-wide context: Across donors, TCR clusters were largely donor specific. Broader study findings: Pre-infection memory harbored some responding clones, suggesting cross-reactive memory joined.

The V segment lost 4 bases and the J segment 4 bases; nucleotides outside the gene matches: 10. Germline lookup yields CDR1 SGHRS and CDR2 YFSETQ. This CDR3 has 15 amino acids. This clonotype came up a few times. Its antigen is not known. 5'RACE primed at constant segments yielded TCR alpha and TCR beta cDNA libraries bearing sample barcodes and UMIs. TCRdb called the 5' RACE reads again in MiXCR, with one record for every CDR3 protein. The sample has hundreds of thousands of distinct CDR3 sequences; 15% are singletons. V gene TRBV5-1 combines with J gene TRBJ1-1; TRBD1 aligns across 7 bases. This TCR derives from a man aged 18 to 29 who had mild COVID-19 (a few samples of this study predate the infection). Cell type and time point are not known. Sequencing was carried out using PBMCs or a T cell subset sorted from them (not recorded which). CDR3 region: CASSAYTGARTEAFF. In DNA form, the CDR3 reads TGCGCCAGCAGCGCATACACAGGGGCGCGCACTGAAGCTTTCTTT.